This T cell receptor beta chain was sequenced in a study of T cell responses to AZD1222 COVID-19 vaccine. Study-level results: Repertoire samples came only from after the peak T cell response. Baseline seropositives among AZD1222 recipients totaled only 5 to 7. Clonal diversity was possibly underestimated, and white British individuals and females predominated among donors.

Here immunoSEQ multiplex PCR was the method, and the copy in TCRdb shows in-frame clones only, minus some. The sample consists of about 110,000 clones, 85% to 90% of them appearing once. Worth noting for this clone: The antigen is not known. An end of the junction does not agree with germline; a read error may underlie this.

The CDR3 is made up of 15 amino acids. Germline V gene data show CDR1 as MNHEY and CDR2 as SVGEGT. The chain links TRBV6-2 or TRBV6-3 to TRBJ2-2; possible D gene TRBD1, 6 bases. The specimen was peripheral blood, collected on day 0 of AZD1222 vaccination. This sequence was found in an adult in good health. For the CDR3, the DNA is TGTGCCAGCAGCCCTCTGGGGGCGAAAACCGGGGAGCTGTTTTTT. Protein sequence: CASSPLGAKTGELFF.